The 26 T cell receptor beta chains given below trace back to one sample, sequenced in a study of T cell clonality in common variable immunodeficiency. Here immunoSEQ multiplex PCR was the method, and the copy in TCRdb shows in-frame clones only, minus some. The record shows over 35,000 clones for this sample, with no singletons present. The sample consisted of peripheral blood mononuclear cells. Receptor source: a person aged 18 to 75 in good health.

This clone was found many times. The read stops 3 residues short of the end of the CDR3; the missing end is completed from the germline J gene. The V call is TRBV12-3 or TRBV12-4, the J call TRBJ2-7, with 14 bases lining up with TRBD2. The CDR3 totals 15 residues. The ends lost 6 bases at V and 2 bases at J; junction bases unmatched: 3. This chain's CDR3 is CASSGLAGGAYEQYF. The part of the CDR3 DNA that was read is TGTGCCAGCAGCGGACTAGCGGGAGGCGCCTACGAG.

This clone has a count of ten or more. The read gets to within 3 residues of the CDR3 end, and the germline J gene fills in the rest. The rearrangement uses TRBV6-1 and TRBJ1-1; D is perhaps TRBD1 (5 bases). Germline lookup yields CDR1 MNHNS and CDR2 SASEGT. CDR3 length equals 14 residues. The V and J ends lost 2 bases and 1 base respectively, with 8 bases between them. The CDR3 bases that were read are TGTGCCAGCAGTGAACAGGGAGGGAACACTGAA. Its protein product is CASSEQGGNTE. The entire CDR3 sequence reads CASSEQGGNTEAFF.

This clone was observed many times. The missing CDR3 end, 3 residues past where the read stops, is filled in from the germline J gene. The chain links TRBV10-3 to TRBJ2-3, with D tentatively TRBD1 (5 bases). The CDR3 has 13 amino acids. The V gene's germline CDR1 is ENHRY and CDR2 SYGVKD. V was clipped by 3 bases and J by 4 bases, with 8 bases between them. The CDR3 reads CAISDGASDTQYF. Incomplete CDR3 DNA: TGTGCCATCAGTGATGGGGCCTCAGATACG.

There are many counts of this clone. Read data end 3 residues before the CDR3 end; the end is taken from the germline J gene. The chain has TRBV10-1 and TRBJ2-1; 13 nucleotides match TRBD2. The CDR3 runs to 16 residues. V was pared by 4 bases and J by 5 bases, with 5 bases of the junction left unmatched. In germline, CDR1 is WNHNN, CDR2 SYGVQD (reference sequence). This CDR3 reads CASSGGLAGIDNEQFF. The sequenced CDR3 bases are TGCGCCAGCAGTGGGGGACTAGCGGGGATAGACAATGAG.

This clone appeared a few times. The CDR3 end is not reached by the read, which stops 3 residues before it; the germline J gene fills it in. V usage is TRBV18 and J usage is TRBJ1-2, with a possible D match to TRBD1 (5 bases). Germline CDR1 KGHSH, CDR2 LQKENI. The CDR3 runs to 15 residues. Partial CDR3 DNA: TGTGCCAGCTCACCCCGGGGGGGAGTGGGCTACGAC. Translated: CASSPRGGVGYD. The full CDR3 reads CASSPRGGVGYDYTF.

There are many counts of this clone. Read sequence stops 3 residues before the CDR3 end, and the germline J gene provides the missing end. The rearrangement joins TRBV19 to TRBJ2-2; maybe TRBD1 (6 bases). The CDR3 loop spans 16 amino acids. Trimming removed 6 bases at V and 0 bases at J, with 14 bases between. Germline CDR1 reads LNHDA; CDR2 reads SQIVND (reference sequence). CDR3 sequence: CASSKQGPANTGELFF. The covered CDR3 bases are TGTGCCAGTAGCAAACAGGGCCCAGCGAACACCGGGGAG.

This clone appeared many times. The DNA ends 3 residues before the CDR3 does, and the rest of the CDR3 is filled in from the germline J gene. This sequence joins TRBV7-2 and TRBJ1-2; maybe TRBD1 (5 bases). The CDR3 has 13 residues. From germline, CDR1 is SGHTA and CDR2 FQGNSA. The DNA read from the CDR3 is TGTGCCAGCAGCTTAGACGCAGGGAAAGGC. This encodes CASSLDAGKG. The CDR3 as a whole reads CASSLDAGKGYTF.

This clone came up many times. The CDR3 goes on 3 residues after the read ends, and that part is filled in from the germline J gene. The rearrangement joins TRBV6-1 to TRBJ2-7; 7 bases map to TRBD2. The CDR3 sequence is 14 residues long. V trimming: 2 bases; J trimming: 3 bases; junction bases outside the gene matches: 4. Germline CDR1 and CDR2: MNHNS and SASEGT. The part of the CDR3 DNA that was read is TGTGCCAGCAGTGAATGGGGGGGACTCTACGAG. As protein: CASSEWGGLYE. The full-length CDR3 reads as CASSEWGGLYEQYF.

In this sample, this clone turned up many times. The CDR3 end falls 3 residues outside the read, so it is completed with the germline J gene. The chain joins TRBV2 to TRBJ1-2; D possibly corresponds to TRBD1 (6 bases). The CDR3 covers 14 residues. Germline CDR1 SNHLY, CDR2 FYNNEI. CDR3 region: CASKPGENSLGYTF. The DNA read from the CDR3 is TGTGCCAGCAAGCCAGGGGAAAACTCCCTGGGC.

There are many counts of this clone. The read ends 3 residues before the CDR3 terminus; that terminus is restored from the germline J gene. V gene TRBV5-4 combines with J gene TRBJ2-5; TRBD2 matches at 7 bases. The CDR3 runs to 15 residues. CDR1 SGHNT and CDR2 YYREEE come from the germline V gene (reference sequence). V lost 2 bases to trimming and J lost 7 bases; unmatched junction nucleotides: 11. The CDR3 bases that were read are TGTGCCAGCAGCTTAATTGAGTCCCGCGGGGGGACC. Protein product: CASSLIESRGGT. The entire CDR3 protein reads CASSLIESRGGTQYF.

Comment on this clone: The read finishes 3 residues shy of the CDR3 end, and the germline J gene is used to complete it. The chain employs TRBV7-2 and TRBJ1-2; D is undetermined. Germline V gene data show CDR1 as SGHTA and CDR2 as FQGNSA. This CDR3 comprises 13 residues. CDR3: CASSLQSGNDYTF. CDR3 bases read: TGTGCCAGCAGCCTCCAATCGGGGAATGAC.

Of note for this clone: The read terminates 3 residues before the CDR3 end, so the remaining end is supplied by the germline J gene. The J gene is TRBJ1-1, the V gene TRBV30; D gene ambiguous. Germline loops: CDR1 GTSNPN, CDR2 SVGIG (reference sequence). This CDR3 is 13 amino acids long. Incomplete CDR3 DNA: TGTGCCTGGAGTAACGCGGGAGTGGAGACC. It is translated as CAWSNAGVET. From start to end, the CDR3 is CAWSNAGVETAFF.

This clone was seen many times. The read ends 3 residues shy of where the CDR3 ends; the end is completed using the germline J gene. The V call is TRBV18, the J call TRBJ2-7, with a tentative D call TRBD2 (6 bases). V lost 6 bases and J 0 bases, leaving 15 bases between the germline ends. CDR3 length: 15 amino acids. Germline V gene lookup returns CDR1 KGHSH and CDR2 LQKENI. CDR3 DNA, as far as it was read: TGTGCCAGCTCCCCGGGGGTAAGAACCTCCTACGAG. It encodes CASSPGVRTSYE. The whole CDR3 reads CASSPGVRTSYEQYF.

Of note for this clone: The read falls 3 residues short of the CDR3 end, and the missing part is taken from the germline J gene. The rearrangement uses TRBV11-3 and TRBJ1-2, with D tentatively TRBD1 (6 bases). From germline, CDR1 is SGHNT and CDR2 YENEEA. The V and J ends lost 3 bases and 5 bases respectively, with 7 bases between them. The CDR3 has 12 amino acids. The part of the CDR3 DNA that was read is TGTGCCAGCAGCTTTGGACAGTATGGC. It specifies CASSFGQYG. The CDR3 as a whole reads CASSFGQYGYTF.

Ten or more counts support this clone. The read is 3 residues too short to cover the CDR3 end, so that end is filled in from the germline J gene. V usage is TRBV18 and J usage is TRBJ1-1, with 7 positions matching TRBD1. J lost 3 bases, V lost 2 bases, and 6 bases had no gene match. The germline V gene has CDR1 KGHSH and CDR2 LQKENI. CDR3 length equals 15 residues. The CDR3 here is CASSPRRQGDTEAFF. The covered CDR3 bases are TGTGCCAGCTCACCAAGGAGACAGGGCGACACTGAA.

Points on this clone: Read data end 3 residues before the CDR3 end; the end is taken from the germline J gene. The chain carries TRBV19 and TRBJ2-3; tentatively, D is TRBD1 (7 bases). Germline V CDR1 and CDR2: LNHDA, SQIVND (reference sequence). This CDR3 is built from 14 residues. CDR3: CASTWGDRSPPQYF. The part of the CDR3 DNA that was read is TGTGCCAGTACCTGGGGGGACAGAAGTCCGCCG.

This clone appeared many times. The sequence runs out 3 residues before the end of the CDR3; the remainder is reconstructed from the germline J gene. Other DNA sequences in this sample translate to the same CDR3. The chain couples TRBV5-1 to TRBJ2-3, with 11 bases that match TRBD2. The V gene end was trimmed by 4 bases and the J gene end by 2 bases; junction bases not matched to a gene: 6. Germline V gene data show CDR1 as SGHRS and CDR2 as YFSETQ. CDR3 length: 16 amino acids. CDR3 bases read: TGCGCCAGCAGCCCGGGGACTAGCGGCTCCACAGATACG. This codes for CASSPGTSGSTDT. The whole CDR3 is CASSPGTSGSTDTQYF.

This clone was counted ten times or more. The read falls 3 residues short of the CDR3 end, and the missing part is taken from the germline J gene. V usage is TRBV4-2 and J usage is TRBJ1-5; D ambiguous. The germline V gene has CDR1 LGHNA and CDR2 YNFKEQ. The CDR3 covers 13 residues. V was clipped by 0 bases and J by 6 bases, with 6 bases between them. CDR3 DNA, as far as it was read: TGTGCCAGCAGCCAAGATTCAGGTCAGCCC. It yields the protein CASSQDSGQP. In full, the CDR3 is CASSQDSGQPQHF.

Only a few counts were recorded for this clone. CDR3 bases read: TGTGCCAGCAGGGAGGGAGTGTGGACAGATACC. It is translated as CASREGVWTDT. The entire CDR3 protein reads CASREGVWTDTQYF. This chain joins TRBV2 and TRBJ2-5, with D perhaps matching TRBD1 or TRBD2 (6 bases each). The CDR3 goes on 3 residues after the read ends, and that part is filled in from the germline J gene. Germline assignment: CDR1 SNHLY and CDR2 FYNNEI. The CDR3 totals 14 residues.

The table lists this clone with many counts. The CDR3 end lies 3 residues beyond the end of the read and is filled in from the germline J gene. V and J are TRBV30 and TRBJ1-2, with TRBD1 identical over 9 bases. Germline V CDR1 and CDR2: GTSNPN, SVGIG (reference sequence). This CDR3 spans 14 amino acids. The V segment lost 0 bases and the J segment 6 bases; nucleotides outside the gene matches: 5. The covered CDR3 bases are TGTGCCTGGAGTGTAGGGGACAGGGTGAATGGC. Its translation is CAWSVGDRVNG. The whole CDR3 region reads CAWSVGDRVNGYTF.

This clone was seen at least ten times. Read data end 3 residues before the CDR3 end; the end is taken from the germline J gene. This chain links TRBV5-8 with TRBJ2-4, with 9 nucleotides matching TRBD2. Unmatched junction bases numbered 11, after V lost 4 bases and J lost 9 bases. The CDR3 contains 15 residues. CDR1 is SGHTS, CDR2 YDEGEE, per germline. The part of the CDR3 DNA that was read is TGTGCCAGCAGCCGGGTAGCGGGAGATGGGGGCATT. Its protein product is CASSRVAGDGGI. The CDR3, in full, reads CASSRVAGDGGIQYF.

This clone was recorded many times. The read ends 3 residues early relative to the CDR3; the germline J gene fills the gap. The chain couples TRBV5-6 to TRBJ1-1; 7 bases fit TRBD1. Trimming removed 1 base from V and 4 bases from J; junction bases left unmatched: 7. Germline V lookup: CDR1 SGHDT, CDR2 YYEEEE. The length of the CDR3 is 15 residues. The part of the CDR3 DNA that was read is TGTGCCAGCAGCTTGTGGTGGGCAGGGGGCACTGAA. Translation gives CASSLWWAGGTE. The whole CDR3 sequence is CASSLWWAGGTEAFF.

Only a few counts were recorded for this clone. The observed sequence ends 3 residues before the CDR3 terminus, with the missing tail filled in from the germline J gene. The chain joins TRBV7-2 to TRBJ2-3; D perhaps matches TRBD2 (7 bases). This CDR3 has 14 amino acids. Germline loops: CDR1 SGHTA, CDR2 FQGNSA. Here the CDR3 reads CASSLAGARETQYF. The CDR3 DNA, read in part, is TGTGCCAGCAGCTTGGCGGGGGCGAGAGAGACG. Filled out from reference TRBV7-2 and TRBJ2-3, the complete variable domain reads GAGVSQSPSNKVTEKGKDVELRCDPISGHTALYWYRQSLGQGLEFLIYFQGNSAPDKSGLPSDRFSAERTGGSVSTLTIQRTQQEDSAVYLCASSLAGARETQYFGPGTRLTVL.

This clone was recorded many times. The read terminates 3 residues ahead of where the CDR3 ends, so the germline J gene completes it. This chain uses TRBV7-8 with TRBJ2-3; D is possibly TRBD1 (5 bases). Deletions cut 3 bases from V and 4 bases from J, with 11 bases between. The CDR3 is 14 residues long. Germline assignment: CDR1 SGHVS and CDR2 FQNEAQ. The DNA read from the CDR3 is TGTGCCAGCAGCTTTGCAGGGCAGGCAGATACG. This codes for CASSFAGQADT. The CDR3, in full, reads CASSFAGQADTQYF.

This clone showed up many times. The read finishes 3 residues shy of the CDR3 end, and the germline J gene is used to complete it. The gene calls are TRBV7-3 and TRBJ2-2, with a weak D call TRBD1 (6 bases). This CDR3 is 12 amino acids long. Between the trimmed V and J ends, which lost 8 bases and 6 bases, there was a span of 10 bases. Germline V gene sequence: CDR1 SGHTA, CDR2 FQGTGA. The CDR3 protein is CASSQGPGELFF. CDR3 bases read: TGTGCCAGCTCCCAGGGGCCCGGGGAG.

With regard to this clone: The read finishes 3 residues shy of the CDR3 end, and the germline J gene is used to complete it. V gene TRBV11-3 combines with J gene TRBJ1-3; the D gene is possibly TRBD1 (5 bases). CDR3 size: 13 residues. The germline gives CDR1 SGHNT, CDR2 YENEEA. Deletions cut 3 bases from V and 6 bases from J, with 9 bases between. CDR3: CASSLSRVNTIYF. The CDR3 bases that were read are TGTGCCAGCAGCTTGTCCAGGGTAAACACC.